These 21 T cell receptor beta chains were all obtained from the same sample, sequenced in a study of regulatory T cells in long-lasting Graves disease. Time point reported: newly diagnosed GD, antithyroid drugs for less than 3 months. The TCR library was made from RNA extracted from PBMCs. Researchers made TCR beta libraries by using iRepertoire HTBI primers and running Arm-PCR on CDR3 regions. One entry per CDR3 protein results from TCRdb running MiXCR on the multiplex PCR reads. The data contain about half a million distinct CDR3 sequences, 12% of them singletons. This same sample was also taken into another study, of T cells in Graves' hyperthyroidism and ophthalmopathy.

Sample: peripheral blood mononuclear cells (PBMCs), taken at new diagnosis, from a patient treated with antithyroid drugs. Receptors originate from a woman in her 30s with Graves disease.

Remarks on this clonotype: This sequence may be a read error, since a much larger clone differs from it by one base. The V call is TRBV4-1, the J call TRBJ1-1, with D unresolved. CDR3 length: 16 amino acids. CDR1 is MGHRA, CDR2 YSYEKL, per germline. CDR3 loop: CVSSQEKRKGRTEAFF. CDR3 DNA sequence: TGCGTCAGCAGCCAAGAAAAACGAAAGGGTCGGACTGAAGCTTTCTTT.

The table lists this clonotype with many counts. The J gene is TRBJ2-1, the V gene TRBV5-1, with D possibly matching TRBD2 (6 bases). Trimming removed 5 bases at V and 5 bases at J, with 14 bases between. The CDR3 totals 14 residues. Germline V lookup: CDR1 SGHRS, CDR2 YFSETQ. The CDR3 loop reads CASRVGGPNNEQFF. CDR3 bases: TGCGCCAGCAGGGTAGGAGGGCCTAACAATGAGCAGTTCTTC.

The chain carries TRBV9 and TRBJ2-1; no reliable D call. The CDR3 consists of 15 residues. The germline V gene encodes CDR1 SGDLS and CDR2 YYNGEE. Between the trimmed V and J ends, which lost 7 bases and 0 bases, there was a span of 14 bases. CDR3 nucleotides: TGTGCCAGCTCCCGCCAGCCAAGCTCCTACAATGAGCAGTTCTTC. Amino acids: CASSRQPSSYNEQFF.

This clonotype was recorded many times. CDR3 sequence: CASSLAGANTEAFF. Here the CDR3 DNA reads TGTGCCAGCAGTCTAGCAGGGGCTAACACTGAAGCTTTCTTT. This chain joins TRBV13 and TRBJ1-1; D perhaps matches TRBD1 (6 bases). Trimming took off 6 bases at V and 2 bases at J, with 13 bases between the two ends. Per the germline V gene, CDR1 is PRHDT and CDR2 is FYEKMQ (reference sequence). This CDR3 comprises 14 residues.

This clonotype showed up just once. The chain couples TRBV28 to TRBJ2-3; a weak D match, TRBD2 (5 bases). Germline assignment: CDR1 MDHEN and CDR2 SYDVKM. V was cut by 10 bases and J by 2 bases, with 13 bases left in between. This CDR3 is built from 13 residues. The CDR3 protein is CATIRGSTDTQYF. The CDR3 coding sequence is TGTGCCACAATTCGGGGTTCCACAGATACGCAGTATTTT.

The chain employs TRBV2 and TRBJ2-7; D gene unclear. There are 13 residues in the CDR3. The V end was cut by 3 bases, the J end by 4 bases, with 10 bases between. CDR1 and CDR2 from the germline V gene are SNHLY and FYNNEI. This chain's CDR3 is CASSENEVYEQYF. Here the CDR3 DNA reads TGTGCCAGCAGTGAGAATGAGGTGTACGAGCAGTACTTC. The full variable domain, rest sourced from reference TRBV2 and TRBJ2-7, is EPEVTQTPSHQVTQMGQEVILRCVPISNHLYFYWYRQILGQKVEFLVSFYNNEISEKSEIFDDQFSVERPDGSNFTLKIRSTKLEDSAMYFCASSENEVYEQYFGPGTRLTVT.

This clonotype was picked up many times. The gene calls are TRBV29-1 and TRBJ2-7; a possible D gene is TRBD1 (6 bases). The CDR3 consists of 13 residues. The V gene's germline CDR1 is SQVTM and CDR2 ANQGSEA. V lost 3 bases to trimming and J lost 7 bases, with 16 bases between them. DNA of the CDR3: TGCAGCGTTGAGTGGACAGCTGGAGGAGAGCAGTACTTC. This sequence encodes CSVEWTAGGEQYF.

The rearrangement joins TRBV10-3 to TRBJ2-3; TRBD2 agrees at 11 bases. This CDR3 has 15 residues. The trim removed 10 bases at V and 4 bases at J, leaving 10 bases unmatched. In germline, CDR1 is ENHRY, CDR2 SYGVKD. CDR3 bases: TGTGCCAACGGATGGACTAGCGGGTTTTCAGATACGCAGTATTTT. Its protein product is CANGWTSGFSDTQYF.

This clonotype was counted between two and nine times. The CDR3: CASSKGGPPNQPQHF. The CDR3 nucleotides read TGTGCCAGCAGTAAGGGGGGACCGCCCAATCAGCCCCAGCATTTT. The chain couples TRBV28 to TRBJ1-5; weak D call: TRBD1 (6 bases). The CDR3 covers 15 residues. Trimming took off 5 bases at V and 3 bases at J, with 14 bases between the two ends. Looked up from germline, CDR1 is MDHEN and CDR2 is SYDVKM.

This clonotype was picked up one time. The rearrangement links TRBV12-3 or TRBV12-4 to TRBJ2-1; no clear D. This CDR3 contains 13 residues. With 7 bases removed from V and 0 bases from J, the gap between germline ends came to 7 bases. CDR3 sequence: CASNRFSYNEQFF. The CDR3, as DNA: TGTGCCAGCAACAGATTCTCCTACAATGAGCAGTTCTTC.

Only a few counts were recorded for this clonotype. The CDR3 region is CASREADVTDTQYF. The CDR3 DNA follows: TGTGCCAGCAGGGAGGCGGACGTCACAGATACGCAGTATTTT. The chain couples TRBV6-1 to TRBJ2-3, with D possibly being TRBD2 (5 bases). The germline V gene has CDR1 MNHNS and CDR2 SASEGT. V was cut by 6 bases and J by 2 bases, with 12 bases left in between. The CDR3 is 14 amino acids.

This clonotype was counted ten times or more. This chain connects TRBV20-1 to TRBJ2-2; 11 nucleotides line up with TRBD2. V lost 5 bases, J lost 5 bases, and 13 bases stayed unmatched. This CDR3 region has 17 residues. The germline V gene has CDR1 DFQATT and CDR2 SNEGSKA (reference sequence). CDR3 DNA: TGCAGTGCTGCGACTAGCGGGACAAGCACCTTTACCGGGGAGCTGTTTTTT. Its translation: CSAATSGTSTFTGELFF.

Concerning this clonotype itself: An end of the junction does not agree with germline; a read error may underlie this. V and J are TRBV5-1 and TRBJ2-1, with D perhaps TRBD1 (6 bases). Germline values: CDR1 SGHRS, CDR2 YFSETQ. There are 14 residues in the CDR3. CDR3: CVSSLRTANNEQFF. CDR3 sequence (DNA): TGCGTCAGCAGCTTGAGGACAGCCAACAATGAGCAGTTCTTC. Supplemented by reference TRBV5-1 and TRBJ2-1, the full variable domain reads KAGVTQTPRYLIKTRGQQVTLSCSPISGHRSVSWYQQTPGQGLQFLFEYFSETQRNKGNFPGRFSGRQFSNSRSEMNVSTLELGDSALYLCVSSLRTANNEQFFGPGTRLTVL.

This clonotype has a count of ten or more. The J gene is TRBJ2-5, the V gene TRBV20-1; 8 nucleotides line up with TRBD2. CDR1 DFQATT and CDR2 SNEGSKA come from the germline V gene (reference sequence). The ends lost 1 base at V and 0 bases at J; junction bases unmatched: 4. This CDR3 has 15 residues. CDR3 nucleotides: TGCAGTGCTAGAGCGGCGGGAGGAAACCAAGAGACCCAGTACTTC. Amino acid sequence: CSARAAGGNQETQYF.

This clonotype was seen ten or more times. The chain joins TRBV20-1 to TRBJ2-7; 9 bases match TRBD2. This CDR3 spans 12 amino acids. The V segment lost 7 bases and the J segment 3 bases; nucleotides outside the gene matches: 4. The germline gives CDR1 DFQATT, CDR2 SNEGSKA (reference sequence). The CDR3 spells CSVSSGIYEQYF. The DNA of the CDR3 is TGCAGTGTTTCTAGCGGGATCTACGAGCAGTACTTC.

In its sample, this clonotype was seen many times. Here the CDR3 reads CASRTAQETQYF. The CDR3 nucleotides read TGTGCCAGCAGGACAGCGCAAGAGACCCAGTACTTC. V is TRBV7-9 and J is TRBJ2-5; D perhaps matches TRBD1 (5 bases). In germline, CDR1 is SEHNR, CDR2 FQNEAQ (reference sequence). CDR3 size: 12 residues. The ends were cut back, 6 bases at V and 2 bases at J, with 7 bases in the middle.

This clonotype showed up just once. It may be a read error: a sequence one base away is much more abundant. The chain is built from TRBV3-1 and TRBJ1-2; maybe TRBD1 (5 bases). CDR3 size: 14 residues. The germline gives CDR1 LGHDT, CDR2 YNNKEL (reference sequence). The V and J ends lost 2 bases and 5 bases respectively, with 12 bases between them. The CDR3 here is CASSQIQVVYGYTF. The CDR3 bases are TGTGCCAGCAGCCAAATACAGGTAGTGTATGGCTACACCTTC.

This clonotype came up many times. The genes are TRBV7-3 and TRBJ2-3; D unresolved. This CDR3 is 13 amino acids long. Germline values: CDR1 SGHTA, CDR2 FQGTGA. V gave up 1 base and J gave up 4 bases, with 6 bases separating them. The DNA for the CDR3 is TGTGCCAGCAGCTTAATACCGCCAGATACGCAGTATTTT. It specifies CASSLIPPDTQYF.

About this clonotype itself: At one end the junction does not follow the germline gene, possibly because of a read error. V gene TRBV7-9 combines with J gene TRBJ2-7, with a tentative D call TRBD2 (7 bases). The germline V gene encodes CDR1 SEHNR and CDR2 FQNEAQ (reference sequence). The CDR3 runs to 16 residues. CDR3 DNA sequence: TGTGCCAGCAGCTTAGAAAGACGGGGGGCGCAGTACGAGCACTACTTC. Protein: CASSLERRGAQYEHYF.

This clonotype was detected many times. The chain carries TRBV28 and TRBJ2-7, with TRBD2 as a possible D gene (5 bases). Trimming took 8 bases from V and 2 from J, leaving 13 bases between them. From germline, CDR1 is MDHEN and CDR2 SYDVKM. CDR3 length equals 13 residues. In DNA form, the CDR3 reads TGTGCCAGCGGCCCTAGCTATCCCTACGAGCAGTACTTC. Translating gives CASGPSYPYEQYF.

This clonotype was counted many times. CDR3 sequence reads: CASRGNYEQYF. The CDR3 DNA reads as TGTGCCAGCAGGGGAAACTACGAGCAGTACTTC. This chain joins TRBV7-2 and TRBJ2-7; no reliable D call. This CDR3 comprises 11 residues. The germline V and J ends were trimmed by 6 bases and 3 bases, with 6 bases remaining between them. CDR1 SGHTA and CDR2 FQGNSA come from the germline V gene.